The sequence of this T cell receptor (beta chain) was determined in a study of cytomegalovirus exposure and HLA in healthy donors. Across the whole study: The 120 or so validation repertoires used a platform that matched the one used for the roughly 700 first-cohort repertoires, as a later analysis reported. Study observations and caveats: According to the study, around 150 TCR beta chains were cytomegalovirus-associated.

CDR1 is SGHRS, CDR2 YFSETQ, per germline. CDR3 length: 16 amino acids. Trimming cost V 2 bases and J 5 bases; bases outside gene matches: 9. Repertoires were generated with immunoSEQ multiplex PCR, while TCRdb's copy carries only in-frame clones and drops some. The sample lists fewer than 120,000 clones, over 75% occurring once. As for this clone: Its cognate antigen is unknown.

The sequence was collected from a woman in her 30s in good health and CMV-seropositive. Specimen: PBMCs. J is TRBJ2-7 and V is TRBV5-1; the match to TRBD1 covers 11 bases. CDR3 coding DNA: TGCGCCAGCAGCTTTTCGGACAGGGGGCAGGGCGACGAGCAGTACTTC. Its translation: CASSFSDRGQGDEQYF.